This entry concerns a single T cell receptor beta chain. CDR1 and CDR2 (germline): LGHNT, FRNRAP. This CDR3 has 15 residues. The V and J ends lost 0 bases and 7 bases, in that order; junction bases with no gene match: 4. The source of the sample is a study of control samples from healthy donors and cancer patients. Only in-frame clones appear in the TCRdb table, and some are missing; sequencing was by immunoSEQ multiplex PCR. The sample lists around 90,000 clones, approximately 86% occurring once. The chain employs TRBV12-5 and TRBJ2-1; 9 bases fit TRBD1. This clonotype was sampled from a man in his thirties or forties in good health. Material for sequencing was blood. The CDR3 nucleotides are TGTGCTAGTGGTTTGGTACGGGGACAGGGAAATGAGCAGTTCTTC. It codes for CASGLVRGQGNEQFF.